A selection of T cell receptor beta chains follows, all from one sample in a study of T cells in Graves' hyperthyroidism and ophthalmopathy. TCRdb itself ran the multiplex PCR reads through MiXCR, one entry per CDR3 protein. The sample holds about 500,000 distinct CDR3 sequences, 15% to 20% seen once. Sequenced material: blood. Every receptor here comes from a woman in her twenties or thirties with Graves' ophthalmopathy. The conserved cysteine and the conserved F or W are not part of the CDR3 here.

V: TRBV4-3; J: TRBJ2-1; length: 16; CDR3: ASSQETTSGRLYNEQF
V: TRBV12-3/TRBV12-4; J: TRBJ2-1; length: 13; CDR3: ASRMVQGGQNEQF
V: TRBV18; J: TRBJ1-6; length: 13; CDR3: ASSPGGVHNSPLH
V: TRBV7-9; J: TRBJ2-4; length: 12; CDR3: ASSLDVGKNIQY
V: TRBV6-4; J: TRBJ1-5; length: 11; CDR3: ASSEPTYQPQH
V: TRBV20-1; J: TRBJ2-7; length: 12; CDR3: SARRLLLSYEQY
V: TRBV28; J: TRBJ2-3; length: 9; CDR3: ASRKMDTQY
V: TRBV19; J: TRBJ1-4; length: 12; CDR3: ASSIGDSPEKLF
V: TRBV28; J: TRBJ2-7; length: 14; CDR3: ASSLSFSGASYEQY
V: TRBV19; J: TRBJ1-5; length: 13; CDR3: ASSSHTGLGQPQH
V: TRBV5-1; J: TRBJ2-6; length: 13; CDR3: ASSMGSSGANVLT
V: TRBV10-2; J: TRBJ2-2; length: 15; CDR3: ASSNPREKGKAGELF
V: TRBV7-2; J: TRBJ2-1; length: 12; CDR3: ASSLGWGMDEQF
V: TRBV19; J: TRBJ2-7; length: 14; CDR3: ASSPALAGPFHEQY
V: TRBV19; J: TRBJ2-3; length: 11; CDR3: ASMGGRADTQY
V: TRBV7-2; J: TRBJ2-5; length: 11; CDR3: ASSFPLAETQY
V: TRBV29-1; J: TRBJ1-1; length: 8; CDR3: TAVNTEAF
V: TRBV27; J: TRBJ2-1; length: 13; CDR3: ASSLSTTGENEQF
V: TRBV4-3; J: TRBJ2-3; length: 13; CDR3: ASSQDSFQADTQY
V: TRBV10-2; J: TRBJ2-5; length: 9; CDR3: ASSDDWTQY
V: TRBV7-2; J: TRBJ2-2; length: 12; CDR3: ASSLEVDTGELF
V: TRBV3-1; J: TRBJ2-7; length: 13; CDR3: ASSQQWRGAYEQY
V: TRBV5-8; J: TRBJ1-1; length: 12; CDR3: ASSLYLGNTEAF
V: TRBV20-1; J: TRBJ2-1; length: 12; CDR3: SASSTSGRNEQF
V: TRBV6-1; J: TRBJ2-7; length: 12; CDR3: ATQEGGLKYEQY
V: TRBV7-6; J: TRBJ2-3; length: 13; CDR3: ASSFFPQNADTQY
V: TRBV6-2/TRBV6-3; J: TRBJ2-4; length: 14; CDR3: ASSYSGRQGADIQY
V: TRBV30; J: TRBJ2-7; length: 12; CDR3: AWNPGQGAGEQY
V: TRBV12-3/TRBV12-4; J: TRBJ2-7; length: 13; CDR3: ASSLGRGYSYEQY
V: TRBV20-1; J: TRBJ1-2; length: 15; CDR3: SANNPGQGEDSYGYT
V: TRBV3-1; J: TRBJ2-3; length: 9; CDR3: ASSRGDTQY
V: TRBV7-2; J: TRBJ2-6; length: 17; CDR3: ASSLGPAGFGSGANVLT
V: TRBV12-3/TRBV12-4; J: TRBJ2-2; length: 12; CDR3: AIYRLANTGELF
V: TRBV4-3; J: TRBJ1-2; length: 17; CDR3: ASSQGAVGTAQTSQGYT
V: TRBV6-1; J: TRBJ2-7; length: 11; CDR3: ASSQLPKPEQY
V: TRBV12-3/TRBV12-4; J: TRBJ1-3; length: 12; CDR3: ASSFGGGLNAIY
V: TRBV5-6; J: TRBJ2-7; length: 12; CDR3: ASSLYAGFDEQY
V: TRBV28; J: TRBJ2-2; length: 17; CDR3: ASSPIDHPRGTNTGELF
V: TRBV7-2; J: TRBJ1-1; length: 13; CDR3: ASSLSYSPNTEAF